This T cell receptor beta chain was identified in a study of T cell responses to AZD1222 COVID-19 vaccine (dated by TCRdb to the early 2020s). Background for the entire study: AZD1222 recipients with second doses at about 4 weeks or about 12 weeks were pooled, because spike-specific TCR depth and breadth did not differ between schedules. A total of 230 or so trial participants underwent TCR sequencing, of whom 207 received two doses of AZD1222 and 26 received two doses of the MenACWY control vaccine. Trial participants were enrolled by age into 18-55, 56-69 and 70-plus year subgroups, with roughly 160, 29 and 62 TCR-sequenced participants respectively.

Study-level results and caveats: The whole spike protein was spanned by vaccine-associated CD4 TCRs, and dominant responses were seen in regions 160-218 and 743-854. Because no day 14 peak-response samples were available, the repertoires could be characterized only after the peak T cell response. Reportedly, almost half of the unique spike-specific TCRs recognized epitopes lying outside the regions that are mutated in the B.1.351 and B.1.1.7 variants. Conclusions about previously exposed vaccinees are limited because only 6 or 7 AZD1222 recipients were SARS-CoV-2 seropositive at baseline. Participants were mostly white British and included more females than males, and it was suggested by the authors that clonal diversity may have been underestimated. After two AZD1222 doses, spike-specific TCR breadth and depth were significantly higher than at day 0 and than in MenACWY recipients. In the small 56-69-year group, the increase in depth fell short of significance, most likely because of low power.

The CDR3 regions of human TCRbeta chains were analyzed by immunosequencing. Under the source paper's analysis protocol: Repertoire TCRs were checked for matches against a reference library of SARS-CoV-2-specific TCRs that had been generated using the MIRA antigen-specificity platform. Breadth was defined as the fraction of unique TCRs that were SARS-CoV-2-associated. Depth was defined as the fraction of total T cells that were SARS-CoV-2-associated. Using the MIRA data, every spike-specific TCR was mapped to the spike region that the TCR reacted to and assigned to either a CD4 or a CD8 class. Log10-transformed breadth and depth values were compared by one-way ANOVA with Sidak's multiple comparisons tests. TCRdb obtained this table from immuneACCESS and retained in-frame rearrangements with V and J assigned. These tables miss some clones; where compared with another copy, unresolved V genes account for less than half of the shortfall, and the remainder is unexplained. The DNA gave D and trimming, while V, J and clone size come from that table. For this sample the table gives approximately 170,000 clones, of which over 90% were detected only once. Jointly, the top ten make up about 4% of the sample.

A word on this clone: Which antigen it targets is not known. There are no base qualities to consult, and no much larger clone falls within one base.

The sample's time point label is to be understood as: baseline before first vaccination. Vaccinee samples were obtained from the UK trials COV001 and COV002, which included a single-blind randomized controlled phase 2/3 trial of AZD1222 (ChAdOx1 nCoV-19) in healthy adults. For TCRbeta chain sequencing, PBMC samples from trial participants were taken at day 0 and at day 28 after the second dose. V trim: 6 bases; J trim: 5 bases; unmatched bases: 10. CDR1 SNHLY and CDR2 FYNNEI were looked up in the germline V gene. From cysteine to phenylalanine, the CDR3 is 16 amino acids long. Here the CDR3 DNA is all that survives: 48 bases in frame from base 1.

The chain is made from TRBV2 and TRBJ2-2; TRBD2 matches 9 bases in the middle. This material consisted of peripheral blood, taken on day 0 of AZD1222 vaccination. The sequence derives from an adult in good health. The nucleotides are TGTGCCAGCAGAACTCTAAGCGGGAGGCGAACCGGGGAGCTGTTTTTT. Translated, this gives CASRTLSGRRTGELFF.